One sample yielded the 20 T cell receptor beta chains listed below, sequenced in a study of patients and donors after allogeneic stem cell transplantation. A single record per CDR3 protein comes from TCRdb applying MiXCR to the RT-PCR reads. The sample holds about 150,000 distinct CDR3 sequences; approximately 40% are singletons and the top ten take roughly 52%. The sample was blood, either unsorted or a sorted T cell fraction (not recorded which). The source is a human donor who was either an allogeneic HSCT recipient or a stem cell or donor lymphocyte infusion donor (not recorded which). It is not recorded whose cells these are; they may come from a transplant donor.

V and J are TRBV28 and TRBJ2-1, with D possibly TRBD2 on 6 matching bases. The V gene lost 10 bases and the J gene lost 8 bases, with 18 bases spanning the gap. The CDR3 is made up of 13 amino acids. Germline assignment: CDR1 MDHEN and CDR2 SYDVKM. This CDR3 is CATLSPAGDEQFF. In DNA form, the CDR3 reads TGTGCCACCCTCTCACCAGCGGGTGATGAGCAGTTCTTC.

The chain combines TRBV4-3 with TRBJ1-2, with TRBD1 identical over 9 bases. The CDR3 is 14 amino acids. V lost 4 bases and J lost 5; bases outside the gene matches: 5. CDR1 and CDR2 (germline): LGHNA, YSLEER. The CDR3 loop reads CASSPGDREYGYTF. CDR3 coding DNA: TGCGCCAGCAGCCCTGGGGACAGGGAATATGGCTACACCTTC.

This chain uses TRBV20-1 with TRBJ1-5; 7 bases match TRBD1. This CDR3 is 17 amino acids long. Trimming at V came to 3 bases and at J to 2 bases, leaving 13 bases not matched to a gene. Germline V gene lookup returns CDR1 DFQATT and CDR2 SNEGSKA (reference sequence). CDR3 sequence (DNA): TGCAGTGCTAGTGAGGGGCGGACAGGAATAGGCAATCAGCCCCAGCATTTT. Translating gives CSASEGRTGIGNQPQHF.

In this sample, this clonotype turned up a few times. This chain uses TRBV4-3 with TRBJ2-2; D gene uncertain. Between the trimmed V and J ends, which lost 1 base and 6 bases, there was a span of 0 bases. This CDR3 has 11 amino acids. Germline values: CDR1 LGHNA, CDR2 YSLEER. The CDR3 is CASSQAGELFF. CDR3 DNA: TGCGCCAGCAGCCAAGCCGGGGAGCTGTTTTTT.

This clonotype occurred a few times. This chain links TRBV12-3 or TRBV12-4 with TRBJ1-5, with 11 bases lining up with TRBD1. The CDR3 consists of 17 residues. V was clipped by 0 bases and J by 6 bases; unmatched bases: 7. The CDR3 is CASSLARTGGLSQPQHF. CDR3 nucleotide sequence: TGTGCCAGCAGTTTAGCCCGGACAGGGGGCTTGTCTCAGCCCCAGCATTTT.

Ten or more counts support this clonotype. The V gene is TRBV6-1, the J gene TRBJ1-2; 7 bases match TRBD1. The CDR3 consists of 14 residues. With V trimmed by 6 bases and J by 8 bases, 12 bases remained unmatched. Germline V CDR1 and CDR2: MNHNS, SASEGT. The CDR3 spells CASRAGTETGGYTF. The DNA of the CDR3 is TGTGCCAGCAGAGCCGGGACAGAAACAGGGGGCTACACCTTC.

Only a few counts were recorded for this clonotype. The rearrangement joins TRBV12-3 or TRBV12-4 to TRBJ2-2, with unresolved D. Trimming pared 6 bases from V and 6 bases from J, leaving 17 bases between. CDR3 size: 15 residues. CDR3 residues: CASSPMGVVAGELFF. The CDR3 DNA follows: TGTGCCAGCAGCCCCATGGGTGTAGTTGCCGGGGAGCTGTTTTTT.

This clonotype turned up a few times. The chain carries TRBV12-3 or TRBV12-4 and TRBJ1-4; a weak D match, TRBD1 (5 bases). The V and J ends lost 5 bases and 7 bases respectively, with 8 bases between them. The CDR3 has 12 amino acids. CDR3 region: CASSQGTEKLFF. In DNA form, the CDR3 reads TGTGCCAGCAGTCAGGGTACTGAAAAACTGTTTTTT.

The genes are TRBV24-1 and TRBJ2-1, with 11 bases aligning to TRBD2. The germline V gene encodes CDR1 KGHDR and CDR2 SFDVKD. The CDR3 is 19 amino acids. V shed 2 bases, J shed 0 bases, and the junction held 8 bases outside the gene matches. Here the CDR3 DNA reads TGTGCCACCAGTGATTACCCTAGCGGGGGGCTCAGCTCCTACAATGAGCAGTTCTTC. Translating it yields CATSDYPSGGLSSYNEQFF.

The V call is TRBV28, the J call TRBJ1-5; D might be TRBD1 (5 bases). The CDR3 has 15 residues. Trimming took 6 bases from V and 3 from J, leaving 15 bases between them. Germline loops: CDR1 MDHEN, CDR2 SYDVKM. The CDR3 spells CASSPGGAYNQPQHF. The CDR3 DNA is TGTGCCAGCAGCCCTGGAGGGGCGTACAATCAGCCCCAGCATTTT.

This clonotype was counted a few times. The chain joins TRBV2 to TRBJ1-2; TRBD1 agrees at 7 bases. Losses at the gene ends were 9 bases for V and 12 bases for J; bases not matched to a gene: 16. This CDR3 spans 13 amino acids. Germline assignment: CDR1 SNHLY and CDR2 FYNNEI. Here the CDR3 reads CASSPGTAFWDTF. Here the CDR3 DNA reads TGTGCCAGTTCCCCCGGGACAGCCTTCTGGGACACCTTC.

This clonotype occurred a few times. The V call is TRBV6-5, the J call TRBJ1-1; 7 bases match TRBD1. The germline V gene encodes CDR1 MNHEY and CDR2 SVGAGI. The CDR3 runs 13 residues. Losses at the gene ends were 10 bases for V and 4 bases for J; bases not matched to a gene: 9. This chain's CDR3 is CATYRGGITEAFF. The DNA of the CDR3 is TGTGCCACTTACAGGGGCGGTATCACTGAAGCTTTCTTT.

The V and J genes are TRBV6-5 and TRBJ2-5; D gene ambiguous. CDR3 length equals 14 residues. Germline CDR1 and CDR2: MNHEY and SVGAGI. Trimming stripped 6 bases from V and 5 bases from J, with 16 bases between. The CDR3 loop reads CASSWSASRETQYF. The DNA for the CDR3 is TGTGCCAGCAGCTGGAGCGCCTCCCGGGAGACCCAGTACTTC.

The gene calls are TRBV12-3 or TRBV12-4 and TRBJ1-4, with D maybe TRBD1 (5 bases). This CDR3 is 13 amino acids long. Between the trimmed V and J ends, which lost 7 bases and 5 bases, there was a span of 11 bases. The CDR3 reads CASTGSRNEKLFF. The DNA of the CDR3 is TGTGCCAGCACAGGGAGCCGAAATGAAAAACTGTTTTTT.

The CDR3 coding sequence is TGTGCCAGTAGTATCGTCAAGGGGGAGACCCAGTACTTC. Protein: CASSIVKGETQYF. This sequence joins TRBV19 and TRBJ2-5; D perhaps matches TRBD1 (5 bases). Looked up from germline, CDR1 is LNHDA and CDR2 is SQIVND (reference sequence). The germline V and J ends were trimmed by 3 bases and 5 bases, with 10 bases remaining between them. The CDR3 length is 13 residues. The complete variable domain, with remaining parts taken from reference TRBV19 and TRBJ2-5, reads DGGITQSPKYLFRKEGQNVTLSCEQNLNHDAMYWYRQDPGQGLRLIYYSQIVNDFQKGDIAEGYSVSREKKESFPLTVTSAQKNPTAFYLCASSIVKGETQYFGPGTRLLVL.

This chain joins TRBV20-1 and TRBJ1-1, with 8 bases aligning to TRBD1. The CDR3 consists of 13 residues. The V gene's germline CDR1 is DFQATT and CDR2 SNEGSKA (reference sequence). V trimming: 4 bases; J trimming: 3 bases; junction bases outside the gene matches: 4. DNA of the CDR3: TGCAGTGCTAATGACAGGGGTGACACTGAAGCTTTCTTT. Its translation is CSANDRGDTEAFF.

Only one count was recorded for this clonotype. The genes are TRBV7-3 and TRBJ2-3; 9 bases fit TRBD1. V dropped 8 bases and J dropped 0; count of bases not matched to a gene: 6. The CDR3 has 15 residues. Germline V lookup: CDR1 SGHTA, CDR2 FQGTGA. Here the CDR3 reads CASRNRGLSTDTQYF. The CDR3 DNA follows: TGTGCCAGCCGTAACAGGGGGCTCAGCACAGATACGCAGTATTTT.

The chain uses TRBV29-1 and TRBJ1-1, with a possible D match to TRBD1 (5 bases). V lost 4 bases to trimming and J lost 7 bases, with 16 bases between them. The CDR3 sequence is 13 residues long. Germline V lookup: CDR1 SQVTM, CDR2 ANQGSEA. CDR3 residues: CSVAGGRKNEAFF. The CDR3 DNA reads TGCAGCGTTGCTGGGGGGAGAAAGAATGAAGCTTTCTTT.

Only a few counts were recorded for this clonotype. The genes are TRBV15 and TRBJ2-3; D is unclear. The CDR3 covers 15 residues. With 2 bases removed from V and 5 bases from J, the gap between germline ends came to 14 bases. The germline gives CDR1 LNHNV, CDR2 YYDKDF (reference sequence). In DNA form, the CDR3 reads TGTGCCACCAGCAGATCCCATGGGCCAGTAGATACGCAGTATTTT. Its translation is CATSRSHGPVDTQYF. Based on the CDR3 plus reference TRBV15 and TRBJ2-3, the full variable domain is DAMVIQNPRYQVTQFGKPVTLSCSQTLNHNVMYWYQQKSSQAPKLLFHYYDKDFNNEADTPDNFQSRRPNTSFCFLDIRSPGLGDTAMYLCATSRSHGPVDTQYFGPGTRLTVL.

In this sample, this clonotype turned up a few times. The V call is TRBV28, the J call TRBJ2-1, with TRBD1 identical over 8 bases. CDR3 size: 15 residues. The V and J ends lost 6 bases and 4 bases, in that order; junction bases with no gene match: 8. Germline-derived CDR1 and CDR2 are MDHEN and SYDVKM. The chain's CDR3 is CASRSQGAGYNEQFF. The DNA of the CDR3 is TGTGCCAGCAGGTCCCAGGGGGCAGGGTACAATGAGCAGTTCTTC.